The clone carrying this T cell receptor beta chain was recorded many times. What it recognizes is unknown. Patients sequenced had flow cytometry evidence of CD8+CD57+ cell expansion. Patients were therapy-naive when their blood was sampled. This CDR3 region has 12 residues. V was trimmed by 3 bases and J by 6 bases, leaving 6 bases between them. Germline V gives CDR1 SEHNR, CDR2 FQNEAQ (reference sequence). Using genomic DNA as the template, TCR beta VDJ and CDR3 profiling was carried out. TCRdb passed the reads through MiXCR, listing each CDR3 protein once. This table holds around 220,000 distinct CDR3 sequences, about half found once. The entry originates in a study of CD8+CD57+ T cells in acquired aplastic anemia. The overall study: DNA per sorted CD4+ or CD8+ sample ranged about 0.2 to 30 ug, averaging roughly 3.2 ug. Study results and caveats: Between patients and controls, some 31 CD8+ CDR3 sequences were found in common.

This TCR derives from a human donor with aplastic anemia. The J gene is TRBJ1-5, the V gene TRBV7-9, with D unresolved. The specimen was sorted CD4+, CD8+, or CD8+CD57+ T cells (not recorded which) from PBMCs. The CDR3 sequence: CASSFQAQPQHF. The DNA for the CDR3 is TGTGCCAGCAGCTTCCAGGCTCAGCCCCAGCATTTT. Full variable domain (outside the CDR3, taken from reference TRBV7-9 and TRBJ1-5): DTGVSQNPRHKITKRGQNVTFRCDPISEHNRLYWYRQTLGQGPEFLTYFQNEAQLEKSRLLSDRFSAERPKGSFSTLEIQRTEQGDSAMYLCASSFQAQPQHFGDGTRLSIL.